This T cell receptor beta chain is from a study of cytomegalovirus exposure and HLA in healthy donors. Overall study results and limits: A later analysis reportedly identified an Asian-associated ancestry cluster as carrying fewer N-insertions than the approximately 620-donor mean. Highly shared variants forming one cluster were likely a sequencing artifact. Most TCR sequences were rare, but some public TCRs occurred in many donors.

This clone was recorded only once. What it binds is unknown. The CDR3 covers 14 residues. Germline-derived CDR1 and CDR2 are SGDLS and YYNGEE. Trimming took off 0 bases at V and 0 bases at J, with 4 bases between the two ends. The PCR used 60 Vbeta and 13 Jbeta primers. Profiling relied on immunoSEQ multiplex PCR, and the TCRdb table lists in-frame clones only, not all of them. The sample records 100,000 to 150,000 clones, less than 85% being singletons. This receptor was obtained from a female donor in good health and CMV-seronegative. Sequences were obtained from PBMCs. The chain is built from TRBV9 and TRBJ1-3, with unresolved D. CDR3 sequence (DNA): TGTGCCAGCAGCGTAGATCTCTCTGGAAACACCATATATTTT. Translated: CASSVDLSGNTIYF.